Included here is one TCR beta chain sequence, with context. Antigen unknown. This entry is derived from a study of cytomegalovirus exposure and HLA in healthy donors. Study summary: A preliminary data release comprised approximately 85 million unique TCRs obtained from HLA-typed donors. Study-level points and caveats: In a later analysis, CMV-associated beta chains were mostly HLA-associated, it appeared.

The trim removed 5 bases at V and 4 bases at J, leaving 7 bases unmatched. The CDR3 extends over 15 amino acids. Germline CDR1 and CDR2: SGHDT and YYEEEE. The PCR contained 60 Vbeta and 13 Jbeta primers. Profiling relied on immunoSEQ multiplex PCR, and the TCRdb table lists in-frame clones only, not all of them. Among 120,000 to 150,000 clones listed, 65% to 80% were seen once. Sequencing was done on a sample of PBMCs. This sequence was found in a young woman in good health and CMV-seronegative. The rearrangement uses TRBV5-6 and TRBJ2-5; 11 nucleotides match TRBD2. CDR3 DNA: TGTGCCAGCAGGCTGACTAGCGGGGCAGTAGAGACCCAGTACTTC. This encodes CASRLTSGAVETQYF. The variable domain in full, completed from reference TRBV5-6 and TRBJ2-5, reads DAGVTQSPTHLIKTRGQQVTLRCSPKSGHDTVSWYQQALGQGPQFIFQYYEEEERQRGNFPDRFSGHQFPNYSSELNVNALLLGDSALYLCASRLTSGAVETQYFGPGTRLLVL.